The clone carrying this TCR beta chain was seen more than once but under ten times. Its antigen is unidentified. This entry belongs to a study of beta chain features in type 1 diabetes. Turning to the study itself: On cell yields, gender and age, patients and healthy donors were similar. Study results and caveats: Compared to healthy donors, patients appeared to have naive, central memory and Treg TCRB repertoires that were more alike. Across all four CD4+ subsets, people with type 1 diabetes showed modestly shorter TCRB CDR3s.

Sequenced material consisted of expressed TCRB transcripts (all of the isolated RNA was reverse transcribed). The table came from immunoSEQ multiplex PCR; TCRdb's copy has only in-frame clones and leaves some out. The repertoire holds roughly 260,000 clones, with over 20% as singletons. CDR3 size: 14 residues. Trimming at V came to 0 bases and at J to 3 bases, leaving 0 bases not matched to a gene. Germline loops: CDR1 SGHNT, CDR2 YYREEE (reference sequence). Every donor had blood drawn once into heparin, around 120 mL on average. Sorting with CD45RO/CCR7/CD25/CD127/CD95/CD27 yielded naive, central memory, regulatory and stem-like memory CD4+ cells.

The sample consisted of naive CD4+ T cells from blood. The chain recombines TRBV5-4 with TRBJ2-5; 9 bases match TRBD1. This TCR came from a woman aged 35 to 49 with type 1 diabetes. This CDR3 is CASSLGDREETQYF. CDR3 in DNA: TGTGCCAGCAGCTTGGGGGACAGGGAAGAGACCCAGTACTTC. Complete variable domain (other parts from reference TRBV5-4 and TRBJ2-5): ETGVTQSPTHLIKTRGQQVTLRCSSQSGHNTVSWYQQALGQGPQFIFQYYREEENGRGNFPPRFSGLQFPNYSSELNVNALELDDSALYLCASSLGDREETQYFGPGTRLLVL.